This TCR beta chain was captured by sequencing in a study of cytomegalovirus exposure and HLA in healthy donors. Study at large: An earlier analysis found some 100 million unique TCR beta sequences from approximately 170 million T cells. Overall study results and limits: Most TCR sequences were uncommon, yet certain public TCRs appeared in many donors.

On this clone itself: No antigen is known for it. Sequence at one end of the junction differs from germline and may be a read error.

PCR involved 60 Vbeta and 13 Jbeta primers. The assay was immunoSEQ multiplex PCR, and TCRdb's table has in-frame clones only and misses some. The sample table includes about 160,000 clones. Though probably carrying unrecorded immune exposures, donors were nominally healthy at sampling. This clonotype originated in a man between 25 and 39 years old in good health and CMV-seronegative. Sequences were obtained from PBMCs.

The CDR3 loop reads CASSLGRGGQTRYF. The CDR3, as DNA: TGTGCCAGCAGTCTCGGACGGGGCGGACAGACCCGGTACTTC. The chain employs TRBV27 and TRBJ2-5, with D possibly matching TRBD1 (6 bases). Germline V gene data show CDR1 as MNHEY and CDR2 as SMNVEV (reference sequence). The CDR3 totals 14 residues.